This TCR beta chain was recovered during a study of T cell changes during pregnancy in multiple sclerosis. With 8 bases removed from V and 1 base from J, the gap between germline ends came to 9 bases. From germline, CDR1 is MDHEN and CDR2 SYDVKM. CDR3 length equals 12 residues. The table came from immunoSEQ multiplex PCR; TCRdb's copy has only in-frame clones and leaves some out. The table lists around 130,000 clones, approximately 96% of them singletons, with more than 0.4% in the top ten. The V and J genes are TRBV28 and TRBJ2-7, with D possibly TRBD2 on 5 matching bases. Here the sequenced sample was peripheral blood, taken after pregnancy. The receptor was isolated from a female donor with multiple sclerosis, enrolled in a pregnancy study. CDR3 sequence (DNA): TGTGCCAGCCGGACGGGATCCTACGAGCAGTACTTC. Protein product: CASRTGSYEQYF. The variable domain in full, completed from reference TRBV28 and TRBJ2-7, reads DVKVTQSSRYLVKRTGEKVFLECVQDMDHENMFWYRQDPGLGLRLIYFSYDVKMKEKGDIPEGYSVSREKKERFSLILESASTNQTSMYLCASRTGSYEQYFGPGTRLTVT.